This T cell receptor (beta chain) was captured by sequencing in a study of blood T cell repertoires in COVID-19. Study information: T cells, B-cell-depleted T cells, or PBMCs supplied cDNA or gDNA.

Original analysis: Amplification with reference gene primers provided the estimates of nucleated cell counts. Libraries were prepared by immunoSEQ multiplex PCR; TCRdb keeps only in-frame clonotypes and omits some of them. V, J and clone size derive from that table, while D and trimming were established from the DNA sequence. Seen here are roughly 250,000 clones, roughly 80% observed once, and the top ten hold around 5%. Germline V gives CDR1 MDHEN, CDR2 SYDVKM. Trimming left V 2 bases short and J 7 bases short, with 12 bases between. CDR3 size: 14 residues. Sequencing used peripheral blood. The chain couples TRBV28 to TRBJ1-5; possible D gene TRBD1, 6 bases. The sequence came from a woman in her seventies with acute or convalescent COVID-19. The chain's CDR3 is CASSLGAGVQPQHF. CDR3 coding DNA: TGTGCCAGCAGTTTAGGGGCAGGGGTCCAGCCCCAGCATTTT.